This T cell receptor beta chain comes out of a study of radiotherapy plus CTLA-4 blockade in lung cancer (dated by TCRdb to the late 2010s). Turning to the overall study: Among the enrolled patients, 18% had an objective response, and 31% reached disease control. Points the paper makes about the study in general: Early dynamic changes in blood T cell clones, together with increased serum interferon-beta after radiation, were reported as the strongest predictors of response. After treatment with radiotherapy and ipilimumab, TCR clones that came from tumors expanded in the peripheral blood.

The study evaluated CTLA-4 blockade (ipilimumab) given together with focal radiation therapy in patients who had chemo-refractory metastatic non-small-cell lung cancer. Comment on this clone: The antigen this receptor binds is unknown. Per-base qualities were not stored, and no clone one base away is much larger.

The library was obtained by the immunoSEQ multiplex PCR assay. TCRdb took over this immuneACCESS table, retaining in-frame rearrangements with V and J assigned. Such tables are incomplete; in checked studies, under half of the missing clones stem from an unresolved V gene, and the remainder is unexplained. The sample table lists roughly 54,000 clones, approximately 84% of them with a count of one. More than 4% of the sample is taken by the ten largest. The V end gives up 0 bases and the J end 8 bases, leaving 8 bases in the junction not matched to a gene. The germline V gene provides CDR1 LGHNA and CDR2 YSLEER. Reading from cysteine to phenylalanine, the CDR3 counts 15 amino acids. The sequence is cut down to CDR3 DNA, 45 bases in frame from base 1.

The rearrangement joined TRBV4-3 to TRBJ1-1, and 8 junction bases match TRBD1. The TCR sequence derives from a human donor with non-small cell lung cancer whose response to radiotherapy plus ipilimumab could not be evaluated. Material: peripheral blood, obtained from a patient treated with radiotherapy plus ipilimumab. The nucleotides are TGCGCCAGCAGCCAAGAGGGACAGGTGCCTCCGGAAGCTTTCTTT. It is translated as CASSQEGQVPPEAFF.